The 11 T cell receptor beta chains reported below all come from one sample, sequenced in a study of cytomegalovirus exposure and HLA in healthy donors (dated by TCRdb to 2016 to 2017). The library was obtained by the immunoSEQ multiplex PCR assay. For the multiplex PCR, a mixture combining 60 forward primers for TCR Vbeta segments and 13 reverse primers for TCR Jbeta segments was used. The source is immuneACCESS, and TCRdb retained only in-frame sequences with V and J called. Part of the clones is not carried over; for the studies checked, unresolved V genes explain less than half of this, and the remainder is unexplained. The sample table holds about 210,000 clones. Roughly 0.98% of the sample is taken by the ten largest. The source material was PBMCs. The origin of the receptors is a woman aged 25 to 45 in good health and CMV-seropositive.

As regards this clone: An end of the junction differs from the germline gene, which may be a read error. This same CDR3 is encoded by further DNA sequences in the sample. This rearrangement joins TRBV6-1 to TRBJ2-2; tentative D call: TRBD2 (6 bases). The germline V gene encodes CDR1 MNHNS and CDR2 SASEGT. The CDR3 is 16 residues long. The CDR3 nucleotides are TGTGCCAGCCGTGAAAGGACGGGGGCGAACACCGGGGAGCTGTTTTTT. Translation: CASRERTGANTGELFF.

V is TRBV2 and J is TRBJ2-5; tentative D call: TRBD2 (5 bases). Germline loops: CDR1 SNHLY, CDR2 FYNNEI. Trimming stripped 5 bases from V and 9 bases from J, with 16 bases between. The CDR3 has 13 residues. CDR3 protein: CASSSIWTLPQYF. The CDR3, as DNA: TGTGCCAGCAGTTCCATCTGGACTTTGCCCCAGTACTTC.

CDR3 bases: TGCGCCAGCAGCGCACCACAGGGGCAAGAGACCCAGTACTTC. Amino acids: CASSAPQGQETQYF. The chain employs TRBV5-1 and TRBJ2-5; 7 nucleotides match TRBD1. Germline V gives CDR1 SGHRS, CDR2 YFSETQ. The CDR3 totals 14 residues. The V and J ends lost 4 bases and 2 bases, in that order; junction bases with no gene match: 5.

The CDR3 bases are TGTGCCAGCAGACCTGGACTCATTACCGGGGAGCTGTTTTTT. Translated: CASRPGLITGELFF. The rearrangement uses TRBV28 and TRBJ2-2, with D tentatively TRBD2 (5 bases). The CDR3 has 14 residues. The germline CDR1 and CDR2 sequences are MDHEN and SYDVKM. Between the trimmed V and J ends, which lost 6 bases and 5 bases, there was a span of 13 bases.

The chain combines TRBV28 with TRBJ1-5, with a weak D call TRBD1 (6 bases). The V gene's germline CDR1 is MDHEN and CDR2 SYDVKM. V was trimmed by 8 bases and J by 2 bases, leaving 13 bases between them. This CDR3 has 14 residues. The chain's CDR3 is CASRGGGGNQPQHF. The CDR3 DNA reads as TGTGCCAGCCGGGGGGGCGGAGGCAATCAGCCCCAGCATTTT.

This sequence joins TRBV7-9 and TRBJ2-1; TRBD2 is a possible D gene (6 bases). Trimming left V 5 bases short and J 8 bases short, with 19 bases between. The CDR3 has 15 residues. The germline CDR1 and CDR2 sequences are SEHNR and FQNEAQ (reference sequence). CDR3 in DNA: TGTGCCAGCAGCCAGACTAGTGGGGCTGTCGATGAGCAGTTCTTC. It encodes CASSQTSGAVDEQFF. The whole variable domain, remainder taken from reference TRBV7-9 and TRBJ2-1, is DTGVSQNPRHKITKRGQNVTFRCDPISEHNRLYWYRQTLGQGPEFLTYFQNEAQLEKSRLLSDRFSAERPKGSFSTLEIQRTEQGDSAMYLCASSQTSGAVDEQFFGPGTRLTVL.

V and J are TRBV2 and TRBJ1-2, with TRBD1 matching over 8 bases. The CDR3 is 15 residues long. V shed 10 bases and J 0 bases; nucleotides not matched to a gene: 10. Germline V gene data show CDR1 as SNHLY and CDR2 as FYNNEI. In DNA form, the CDR3 reads TGTGCCACCAGATCGACAGGGGCATCTAACTATGGCTACACCTTC. The encoded protein is CATRSTGASNYGYTF.

V and J are TRBV7-2 and TRBJ2-3; 9 nucleotides align to TRBD2. V trimming: 8 bases; J trimming: 1 base; junction bases outside the gene matches: 7. The CDR3 extends over 15 amino acids. The germline V gene encodes CDR1 SGHTA and CDR2 FQGNSA. The CDR3 spells CASRRLAEGTDTQYF. CDR3 DNA: TGTGCCAGCCGCCGACTAGCGGAAGGCACAGATACGCAGTATTTT.

The rearrangement joins TRBV7-8 to TRBJ1-2; 10 bases are shared with TRBD1. Trimming removed 5 bases from V and 7 bases from J; junction bases left unmatched: 7. Germline V gene sequence: CDR1 SGHVS, CDR2 FQNEAQ. The CDR3 sequence is 14 residues long. The CDR3 sequence: CASSLRTGGGGYTF. The CDR3 nucleotides read TGTGCCAGCAGCCTCAGGACAGGGGGGGGTGGCTACACCTTC.

The chain joins TRBV19 to TRBJ2-7; 8 bases are a match to TRBD2. The CDR3 has 15 amino acids. Unmatched junction bases numbered 13, after V lost 5 bases and J lost 7 bases. Germline assignment: CDR1 LNHDA and CDR2 SQIVND (reference sequence). DNA for the CDR3: TGTGCCAGTAGTGTCCCCGAAGCGGGAGCCTTTGAGCAGTACTTC. The encoded protein is CASSVPEAGAFEQYF.

The rearrangement uses TRBV6-6 and TRBJ1-3; 7 bases map to TRBD1. After removal of 6 bases from V and 2 bases from J, the junction contained 7 bases not matched to a gene. The germline V gene has CDR1 MNHNY and CDR2 SVGAGI (reference sequence). The CDR3 extends over 15 amino acids. The CDR3: CASSRTGQTGNTIYF. The CDR3 DNA reads as TGTGCCAGCAGCCGGACAGGCCAAACTGGAAACACCATATATTTT.